The 6 T cell receptor beta chains presented below share a single source sample, sequenced in a study of T cell clusters in autoimmune cytopenias. TRB rearrangements were amplified by touch-down multiplex PCR with mixed TRB-A/B primers. TCRdb reprocessed the multiplex PCR reads; each CDR3 protein has one entry and no DNA is given. This sample's table has about 8,100 distinct CDR3 sequences. TRB was amplified from about 270 ng of peripheral blood genomic DNA per sample. The sequencing sample was made of peripheral blood. The receptor set was obtained from a human donor with an autoimmune cytopenia or autoimmune hepatitis (not recorded which).

By frequency, this clonotype registers medium-sized. The chain joins TRBV19 to TRBJ1-6. The CDR3 has 15 amino acids. Per germline, CDR1 LNHDA and CDR2 SQIVND (reference sequence). The CDR3 reads CASTTGNSYNSPLHF.

This chain connects TRBV14 to TRBJ2-5; the TRBD1 assignment by TCRdb is unverifiable without DNA. The CDR3 loop spans 19 amino acids. Looked up from germline, CDR1 is SGHDN and CDR2 is FVKESK. The chain's CDR3 is CASSQIIGGQTPYQETQYF.

Measured by frequency, this clonotype is medium-sized (0.01 to 0.1%). This chain joins TRBV19 and TRBJ1-3. The CDR3 has 17 residues. Germline CDR1 is LNHDA and CDR2 is SQIVND (reference sequence). The CDR3 region is CASRSQYGTASGNTIYF.

This sequence joins TRBV6-2 or TRBV6-3 and TRBJ1-1; TCRdb's D call of TRBD1 is untestable without DNA. Germline lookup yields CDR1 MNHEY and CDR2 SVGEGT. This CDR3 is 15 amino acids long. CDR3 in amino acids: CASSYPQGTNTEAFF.

This clonotype is identified as medium-sized from frequency. The rearrangement uses TRBV6-5 and TRBJ1-4; no DNA is available, so the TRBD1 call from TCRdb remains unchecked. CDR1 is MNHEY and CDR2 is SVGAGI in the germline V gene. The CDR3 runs 14 residues. CDR3 sequence: CASSLIDRREKLFF.

Frequency places this clonotype as medium-sized. The rearrangement joins TRBV27 to TRBJ1-2. The CDR3 is 13 amino acids. Germline loops: CDR1 MNHEY, CDR2 SMNVEV (reference sequence). The chain's CDR3 is CASSLQAYYGYTF.